These 20 T cell receptor beta chains were sequenced from one sample in a study of CXCR3-negative and CXCR3-positive naive CD8 T cells. Study-level findings and limits: More hydrophobic TRB CDR3s were found in CXCR3-positive naive cells than in CXCR3-negative naive cells.

UMI-labeled 5' RACE yielded the TRB cDNA libraries. With the 5' RACE reads reprocessed, TCRdb shows one record per CDR3 protein and no DNA. The sample has around 140,000 distinct CDR3 sequences. For these TCRs, the target antigens are not known. The specimen was naive CXCR3+ CD8+ T cells from blood. Indicated subset: CD45RO-CCR7+CD27+CD95- naive CD8+ T cells expressing CXCR3 (TNR3+). The receptors here all came from a human donor in good health. Some clones in this sample may be carry-over from other donors' samples.

The genes are TRBV6-4 and TRBJ2-1; without DNA, the TCRdb call of TRBD1 cannot be checked. This CDR3 is built from 15 residues. Germline V gene sequence: CDR1 MRHNA, CDR2 SNTAGT. The CDR3: CASSDYGGPYNEQFF.

V and J are TRBV3-2 and TRBJ1-1; TCRdb's D call, TRBD1, is unchecked because there is no DNA. TRBV3-2 is a pseudogene locus. This CDR3 is built from 14 residues. The CDR3 loop is CASSNQQEPFRAFF.

The chain employs TRBV23-1 and TRBJ2-7. TRBV23-1 carries the ORF label, with uncertain function. This CDR3 spans 15 amino acids. CDR3 protein: CASSPRSLDYYEQYF.

J is TRBJ2-3 and V is TRBV13. This CDR3 comprises 12 residues. CDR1 and CDR2 (germline): PRHDT, FYEKMQ (reference sequence). The CDR3: CASSLDRDTQYF.

The V call is TRBV10-3, the J call TRBJ2-1. Germline V lookup: CDR1 ENHRY, CDR2 SYGVKD. This CDR3 comprises 11 residues. The CDR3 loop reads CAISESNEQFF.

The V gene is TRBV4-3, the J gene TRBJ2-7; TCRdb picks TRBD2, but there is no DNA to check that call. The CDR3 is 15 residues long. Per germline, CDR1 LGHNA and CDR2 YSLEER. CDR3 in amino acids: CASSQDAGGPLEQYF.

This chain connects TRBV7-9 to TRBJ2-1. The CDR3 is 11 amino acids. Germline loops: CDR1 SEHNR, CDR2 FQNEAQ (reference sequence). The CDR3 here is CASSSWDEQFF. The full variable domain, in which reference TRBV7-9 and TRBJ2-1 provide the parts outside the CDR3, is DTGVSQNPRHKITKRGQNVTFRCDPISEHNRLYWYRQTLGQGPEFLTYFQNEAQLEKSRLLSDRFSAERPKGSFSTLEIQRTEQGDSAMYLCASSSWDEQFFGPGTRLTVL.

The genes are TRBV21-1 and TRBJ2-3. TRBV21-1 is annotated as a pseudogene. The CDR3 contains 13 residues. CDR3: CASSKLEADTQYF.

J is TRBJ2-5 and V is TRBV21-1; TCRdb names TRBD1, which stays unverified in the absence of DNA. TRBV21-1 is annotated as a pseudogene. This CDR3 contains 17 residues. The CDR3 sequence: CASSRPPDRVSPETQYF.

V gene TRBV29-1 combines with J gene TRBJ2-1; TCRdb proposes TRBD2, but this gene call is untestable without DNA. The CDR3 contains 15 residues. Germline V gene sequence: CDR1 SQVTM, CDR2 ANQGSEA. CDR3 sequence: CSVVASGRPYNEQFF.

The V call is TRBV4-3, the J call TRBJ2-2; TCRdb's assignment of TRBD1 cannot be checked, as there is no DNA. The germline V gene has CDR1 LGHNA and CDR2 YSLEER. This CDR3 region has 17 residues. This chain's CDR3 is CASSQETGGLNTGELFF.

The V and J genes are TRBV9 and TRBJ2-2; checking the TCRdb D call of TRBD1 is not possible without DNA. Germline values: CDR1 SGDLS, CDR2 YYNGEE. The CDR3 totals 17 residues. The CDR3 sequence is CASSVTIDRGETGELFF.

The rearrangement links TRBV14 to TRBJ1-1. The CDR3 is 13 amino acids. CDR1 is SGHDN and CDR2 is FVKESK in the germline V gene. The CDR3 spells CASSQVWLAEAFF.

The chain couples TRBV11-2 to TRBJ2-4; TCRdb gives TRBD1 as the D gene, but with no DNA this cannot be confirmed. The CDR3 runs 13 residues. CDR1 is SGHAT and CDR2 is FQNNGV in the germline V gene. The chain's CDR3 is CASSFGAGDIQYF.

The genes are TRBV10-3 and TRBJ2-7. This CDR3 contains 14 residues. Germline V gene data show CDR1 as ENHRY and CDR2 as SYGVKD. This chain's CDR3 is CAISESQGAYEQYF.

This chain uses TRBV4-3 with TRBJ2-7; as DNA is missing, the TRBD1 call by TCRdb cannot be tested. This CDR3 spans 16 amino acids. Germline V gives CDR1 LGHNA, CDR2 YSLEER. The CDR3 sequence is CASSQATGTNSYEQYF.

The genes are TRBV7-7 and TRBJ2-1; TCRdb's D gene call, TRBD2, goes unchecked for lack of DNA. The CDR3 loop spans 15 amino acids. Germline CDR1 reads SSHAT; CDR2 reads FNYEAQ (reference sequence). CDR3 in amino acids: CASSLGGGENNEQFF.

J is TRBJ2-3 and V is TRBV7-3; TCRdb proposes TRBD2, but this gene call is untestable without DNA. From germline, CDR1 is SGHTA and CDR2 FQGTGA. There are 15 residues in the CDR3. CDR3 sequence reads: CASSGRGGPTDTQYF. Together with reference TRBV7-3 and TRBJ2-3, the CDR3 gives the full variable domain: GAGVSQTPSNKVTEKGKYVELRCDPISGHTALYWYRQSLGQGPEFLIYFQGTGAADDSGLPNDRFFAVRPEGSVSTLKIQRTERGDSAVYLCASSGRGGPTDTQYFGPGTRLTVL.

This sequence joins TRBV5-6 and TRBJ2-3; the D call of TRBD1 rests on TCRdb alone, since no DNA is present to check it. CDR3 size: 13 residues. Germline lookup yields CDR1 SGHDT and CDR2 YYEEEE. CDR3 sequence: CASTRVGADTQYF.

V gene TRBV28 combines with J gene TRBJ1-5. Per germline, CDR1 MDHEN and CDR2 SYDVKM. The CDR3 is 15 amino acids. CDR3 loop: CATKGDLPADQPQHF.